The clone carrying this TCR beta chain came up a few times. The antigen is not known. Specified time point: after preoperative PTX-NDP chemotherapy. The entry originates in a study of esophageal squamous cell carcinoma under preoperative chemotherapy. Whole-study findings and limits: After chemotherapy, TCR diversity rose significantly in peripheral T cells but not in tumor-infiltrating lymphocytes.

The V gene's germline CDR1 is MNHNS and CDR2 SASEGT. V shed 0 bases and J 5 bases; nucleotides not matched to a gene: 10. The CDR3 totals 16 residues. TCRdb used MiXCR to reprocess the PCR reads, holding one entry per CDR3 protein. The sample has 30,000 to 35,000 distinct CDR3 sequences, around 49% seen once; the top ten hold roughly 25%. This TCR derives from a human donor with esophageal squamous cell carcinoma. The donor label of this sample is uncertain. The specimen was collected from a patient given preoperative chemotherapy. The gene calls are TRBV6-1 and TRBJ2-7, with 7 nucleotides matching TRBD2. The CDR3 DNA follows: TGTGCCAGCAGTGAAGCGCGGTGGGAGGGGCTAAACGAGCAGTACTTC. As protein: CASSEARWEGLNEQYF.